This TCR beta chain was documented in a study of blood T cells in healthy people across ages. Findings and limits, study-wide: Naive T cell percentage strongly correlated with TCR beta diversity. Roughly linear declines in TCR beta diversity per million T cells occurred with age.

This clonotype showed up just a few times. The antigen is undetermined. Sample-barcoded 5' priming and a J-beta primer mix drove a second PCR of about 7 to 12 cycles. TCRdb reanalysed the 5' RACE reads using MiXCR and keeps one entry per CDR3 protein. Of about 1.6 million distinct CDR3 sequences in the sample, around 35% were seen once. Ten milliliters of peripheral blood were drawn from each donor. This clonotype was sampled from a woman aged 25 to 45 in good health. The specimen was blood.

The CDR3 sequence: CASSSDTLNTEAFF. CDR3 bases: TGCGCCAGCAGCTCCGACACCCTGAACACTGAAGCTTTCTTT. This chain joins TRBV5-1 and TRBJ1-1, with D unresolved. V lost 3 bases and J lost 0, with 9 bases in between. The CDR3 has 14 residues. CDR1 is SGHRS, CDR2 YFSETQ, per germline.